Listed here are 29 T cell receptor beta chains from one sample, sequenced in a study of blood T cell repertoires in COVID-19. Some clones are missing from TCRdb's copy, which holds only in-frame ones; the method was immunoSEQ multiplex PCR. The table includes just over 650,000 clones, 75% to 90% detected once. The sample taken for sequencing was peripheral blood. Receptor source: a woman aged 18-29 years with acute or convalescent COVID-19.

The gene calls are TRBV19 and TRBJ1-5; 8 bases align to TRBD1. Germline loops: CDR1 LNHDA, CDR2 SQIVND (reference sequence). The CDR3 runs 16 residues. The V and J ends lost 4 bases and 0 bases, in that order; junction bases with no gene match: 5. Here the CDR3 DNA reads TGTGCCAGTAGTAATACAGGGGGTCGTAGCAATCAGCCCCAGCATTTT. It codes for CASSNTGGRSNQPQHF.

A note on this clone: Distinct nucleotide sequences in the sample also encode this CDR3. The V call is TRBV5-1, the J call TRBJ1-1, with D uncertain. Germline lookup yields CDR1 SGHRS and CDR2 YFSETQ. Trimming cost V 0 bases and J 0 bases, with 6 bases left between them. The CDR3 loop spans 14 amino acids. The chain's CDR3 is CASSLGHLNTEAFF. The DNA for the CDR3 is TGCGCCAGCAGCTTGGGACACTTGAACACTGAAGCTTTCTTT.

V and J are TRBV7-3 and TRBJ1-2, with no clear D. Germline lookup yields CDR1 SGHTA and CDR2 FQGTGA. With 8 bases removed from V and 7 bases from J, the gap between germline ends came to 11 bases. This CDR3 is 11 amino acids long. The DNA of the CDR3 is TGTGCCAGCGGCGGGATCGGTGGCTACACCTTC. Protein sequence: CASGGIGGYTF.

The chain recombines TRBV19 with TRBJ1-1; a weak D match, TRBD1 (6 bases). The germline V gene has CDR1 LNHDA and CDR2 SQIVND (reference sequence). Between the trimmed V and J ends, which lost 9 bases and 5 bases, there was a span of 19 bases. CDR3 length: 14 residues. This CDR3 reads CASQLQGQGTEAFF. CDR3 sequence (DNA): TGTGCCAGCCAATTGCAGGGGCAGGGAACTGAAGCTTTCTTT.

As DNA, the CDR3 is TGTGCCAGCAGCGACATGGGGGCTGGGTACACTGAAGCTTTCTTT. Encoded protein: CASSDMGAGYTEAFF. The chain employs TRBV6-6 and TRBJ1-1, with D possibly matching TRBD1 (6 bases). Germline V gene lookup returns CDR1 MNHNY and CDR2 SVGAGI (reference sequence). Trimming left V 6 bases short and J 3 bases short, with 17 bases between. There are 15 residues in the CDR3.

The gene calls are TRBV2 and TRBJ1-3; D not certain. CDR3 size: 14 residues. Per germline, CDR1 SNHLY and CDR2 FYNNEI. Trimming shortened V by 4 bases and J by 1 base, and 8 bases separated the two germline ends. Here the CDR3 DNA reads TGTGCCAGCAGTGGAACAAGTTCTGGAAACACCATATATTTT. This codes for CASSGTSSGNTIYF.

This sequence joins TRBV15 and TRBJ2-4, with D perhaps TRBD1 (6 bases). V dropped 7 bases and J dropped 0 bases, with 16 bases sitting between them. Per the germline V gene, CDR1 is LNHNV and CDR2 is YYDKDF (reference sequence). The CDR3 contains 16 residues. The CDR3 nucleotides read TGTGCCACCACCCCGGACAGAGACCTAGCCAAAAACATTCAGTACTTC. It is translated as CATTPDRDLAKNIQYF.

V is TRBV9 and J is TRBJ1-2, with 8 bases fitting TRBD1. Germline trimming cut 4 bases from V and 4 bases from J; bases unmatched to any gene: 9. The length of the CDR3 is 15 residues. The germline gives CDR1 SGDLS, CDR2 YYNGEE. CDR3: CASSPRTGWTYGYTF. CDR3 nucleotide sequence: TGTGCCAGCAGCCCCCGGACAGGGTGGACCTATGGCTACACCTTC. The full variable domain, in which reference TRBV9 and TRBJ1-2 provide the parts outside the CDR3, is DSGVTQTPKHLITATGQRVTLRCSPRSGDLSVYWYQQSLDQGLQFLIQYYNGEERAKGNILERFSAQQFPDLHSELNLSSLELGDSALYFCASSPRTGWTYGYTFGSGTRLTVV.

This chain connects TRBV5-5 to TRBJ1-6, with 7 bases aligning to TRBD1. V was clipped by 0 bases and J by 9 bases; unmatched bases: 6. The germline gives CDR1 SGHKS, CDR2 YYEKEE (reference sequence). This CDR3 is built from 15 residues. CDR3 region: CASSLEWQGGSPLHF. CDR3 nucleotides: TGTGCCAGCAGCTTGGAATGGCAGGGGGGTTCACCCCTCCACTTT.

The sample holds a few counts of this clone. The chain couples TRBV4-3 to TRBJ2-1; 7 bases fit TRBD2. Trimming at V came to 1 base and at J to 7 bases, leaving 7 bases not matched to a gene. CDR1 and CDR2 from the germline V gene are LGHNA and YSLEER. The CDR3 length is 15 residues. In DNA form, the CDR3 reads TGCGCCAGCAGCCAAGTATGGCTAGCGGCTAATGAGCAGTTCTTC. This translates into CASSQVWLAANEQFF.

This chain links TRBV3-1 (or the pseudogene TRBV3-2) with TRBJ1-6; TRBD1 aligns across 9 bases. Germline V gene data show CDR1 as LGHDT and CDR2 as YNNKEL (reference sequence). The V segment lost 4 bases and the J segment 13 bases; nucleotides outside the gene matches: 5. The CDR3 is 13 residues long. CDR3 sequence: CASSRDRASPLHF. Written as DNA, the CDR3 is TGTGCCAGCAGCCGGGACAGGGCTTCTCCCCTCCACTTT.

The chain carries TRBV5-1 and TRBJ1-2, with D maybe TRBD1 (6 bases). This CDR3 has 15 residues. The germline gives CDR1 SGHRS, CDR2 YFSETQ. V was cut by 5 bases and J by 1 base, with 15 bases left in between. CDR3 loop: CASREQTGLNYGYTF. The DNA for the CDR3 is TGCGCCAGCAGGGAACAGACAGGCCTTAACTATGGCTACACCTTC. Full variable domain (missing parts from reference TRBV5-1 and TRBJ1-2): KAGVTQTPRYLIKTRGQQVTLSCSPISGHRSVSWYQQTPGQGLQFLFEYFSETQRNKGNFPGRFSGRQFSNSRSEMNVSTLELGDSALYLCASREQTGLNYGYTFGSGTRLTVV.

The chain is built from TRBV14 and TRBJ2-7, with TRBD1 matching over 10 bases. This CDR3 contains 16 residues. J gave up 4 bases and V 3 bases, and 9 bases lay outside the gene matches. CDR1 and CDR2 from the germline V gene are SGHDN and FVKESK. The DNA for the CDR3 is TGTGCCAGCAGCCACGCTAACCGACAGGGGGCGTACGAGCAGTACTTC. Its translation is CASSHANRQGAYEQYF.

The chain combines TRBV11-2 with TRBJ1-2; a weak D match, TRBD1 (5 bases). The V end was cut by 1 base, the J end by 4 bases, with 22 bases between. Germline-derived CDR1 and CDR2 are SGHAT and FQNNGV. This CDR3 region has 18 residues. Written as DNA, the CDR3 is TGTGCCAGCAGCTTAGGCGGGGACCGCCGCCGTTCACCCTATGGCTACACCTTC. Translating it yields CASSLGGDRRRSPYGYTF.

This sequence joins TRBV2 and TRBJ1-2; possibly TRBD1 for D (5 bases). The CDR3 extends over 14 amino acids. Trimming took 9 bases from V and 2 from J, leaving 16 bases between them. Germline values: CDR1 SNHLY, CDR2 FYNNEI. As DNA, the CDR3 is TGTGCCAGTCAGACGTCGGGGGGAAACTATGGCTACACCTTC. It encodes CASQTSGGNYGYTF.

The chain employs TRBV4-3 and TRBJ2-1, with unresolved D. The ends were cut back, 0 bases at V and 5 bases at J, with 8 bases in the middle. This CDR3 has 14 residues. The germline gives CDR1 LGHNA, CDR2 YSLEER. The CDR3, as DNA: TGCGCCAGCAGCCAAGATTGGGCGAACAATGAGCAGTTCTTC. It is translated as CASSQDWANNEQFF.

Only one count was recorded for this clone. The chain combines TRBV19 with TRBJ1-1; D unresolved. CDR3 size: 13 residues. The germline gives CDR1 LNHDA, CDR2 SQIVND (reference sequence). Trimming removed 3 bases at V and 3 bases at J, with 8 bases between. This chain's CDR3 is CASSIQRDTEAFF. Written as DNA, the CDR3 is TGTGCCAGTAGTATTCAGCGGGACACTGAAGCTTTCTTT.

The genes are TRBV9 and TRBJ1-5, with 7 bases fitting TRBD1. The ends lost 0 bases at V and 1 base at J; junction bases unmatched: 1. The CDR3 runs to 15 residues. Germline assignment: CDR1 SGDLS and CDR2 YYNGEE. For the CDR3, the DNA is TGTGCCAGCAGCGTAGAGGGGGCAAGCAATCAGCCCCAGCATTTT. Its translation: CASSVEGASNQPQHF.

The chain combines TRBV10-2 with TRBJ1-2; D perhaps matches TRBD1 (5 bases). The CDR3 has 11 residues. From germline, CDR1 is WSHSY and CDR2 SAAADI. Trimming took 3 bases from V and 6 from J, leaving 5 bases between them. The CDR3 coding sequence is TGCGCCAGCAGTGACAGGGATGGCTACACCTTC. It yields the protein CASSDRDGYTF.

The rearrangement links TRBV7-3 to TRBJ2-1; D possibly corresponds to TRBD1 (6 bases). This CDR3 is built from 14 residues. Per the germline V gene, CDR1 is SGHTA and CDR2 is FQGTGA. Trimming pared 5 bases from V and 7 bases from J, leaving 15 bases between. CDR3 coding DNA: TGTGCCAGCAGCCCGAACAGGGTGTCTAATGAGCAGTTCTTC. Encoded protein: CASSPNRVSNEQFF. The complete variable domain, with remaining parts taken from reference TRBV7-3 and TRBJ2-1, reads GAGVSQTPSNKVTEKGKYVELRCDPISGHTALYWYRQSLGQGPEFLIYFQGTGAADDSGLPNDRFFAVRPEGSVSTLKIQRTERGDSAVYLCASSPNRVSNEQFFGPGTRLTVL.

The V gene is TRBV19, the J gene TRBJ1-3; D is uncertain. Germline values: CDR1 LNHDA, CDR2 SQIVND (reference sequence). V gave up 4 bases and J gave up 0 bases, with 13 bases separating them. CDR3 size: 16 residues. The CDR3 loop is CASSRRSGISGNTIYF. Written as DNA, the CDR3 is TGTGCCAGTAGTAGGAGGTCGGGAATCTCTGGAAACACCATATATTTT.

The rearrangement uses TRBV7-8 and TRBJ2-7; 7 bases fit TRBD1. CDR3 size: 14 residues. Germline loops: CDR1 SGHVS, CDR2 FQNEAQ. Trimming at V came to 0 bases and at J to 2 bases, leaving 1 base not matched to a gene. The CDR3 loop reads CASSLAGTAYEQYF. In DNA, the CDR3 is TGTGCCAGCAGCTTAGCCGGGACAGCCTACGAGCAGTACTTC.

The rearrangement links TRBV24-1 to TRBJ1-5; TRBD1 might be the D (6 bases). The CDR3 runs to 14 residues. Trimming took 8 bases from V and 0 from J, leaving 10 bases between them. The germline CDR1 and CDR2 sequences are KGHDR and SFDVKD. The CDR3 DNA reads as TGTGCCACCAAGGACAGAGATAGCAATCAGCCCCAGCATTTT. Its translation: CATKDRDSNQPQHF.

This clone was seen only once. The chain links TRBV3-1 (or the pseudogene TRBV3-2) to TRBJ2-6, with a possible D match to TRBD2 (6 bases). This CDR3 has 18 residues. V was trimmed by 4 bases and J by 2 bases, leaving 18 bases between them. Germline CDR1 reads LGHDT; CDR2 reads YNNKEL (reference sequence). DNA for the CDR3: TGTGCCAGCAGCCCCCGACGGGGGAAGGGGACTGGGGCCAACGTCCTGACTTTC. Protein sequence: CASSPRRGKGTGANVLTF.

This chain joins TRBV25-1 and TRBJ2-3; 7 bases agree with TRBD1. The V segment lost 1 base and the J segment 2 bases; nucleotides outside the gene matches: 12. CDR3 length: 18 amino acids. CDR1 is MGHDK and CDR2 is SYGVNS in the germline V gene. The chain's CDR3 is CASSEFFLSDRDTDTQYF. CDR3 nucleotide sequence: TGTGCCAGCAGTGAATTCTTTCTGTCAGACAGGGACACAGATACGCAGTATTTT.

V is TRBV2 and J is TRBJ1-5; TRBD1 agrees at 8 bases. The CDR3 is 17 amino acids. The V gene's germline CDR1 is SNHLY and CDR2 FYNNEI. V dropped 2 bases and J dropped 3; count of bases not matched to a gene: 9. The CDR3 loop reads CASSERIQGAHNQPQHF. Written as DNA, the CDR3 is TGTGCCAGCAGTGAAAGGATCCAGGGGGCCCACAATCAGCCCCAGCATTTT.

A note on this clone: This same CDR3 is encoded by further DNA sequences in the sample. J is TRBJ1-2 and V is TRBV9; 7 nucleotides line up with TRBD1. Unmatched junction bases numbered 1, after V lost 3 bases and J lost 8 bases. The CDR3 loop spans 11 amino acids. CDR1 SGDLS and CDR2 YYNGEE come from the germline V gene. DNA of the CDR3: TGTGCCAGCAGCGGACAGGGAGGCTACACCTTC. Its translation: CASSGQGGYTF. Full variable domain (remainder filled in from reference TRBV9 and TRBJ1-2): DSGVTQTPKHLITATGQRVTLRCSPRSGDLSVYWYQQSLDQGLQFLIQYYNGEERAKGNILERFSAQQFPDLHSELNLSSLELGDSALYFCASSGQGGYTFGSGTRLTVV.

This chain links TRBV29-1 with TRBJ1-2, with 9 bases aligning to TRBD1. Germline-derived CDR1 and CDR2 are SQVTM and ANQGSEA. V was pared by 6 bases and J by 3 bases, with 11 bases of the junction left unmatched. The CDR3 loop spans 15 amino acids. The CDR3 DNA is TGCAGCGTGACCCGGGACAGGGTGGTTGACTATGGCTACACCTTC. It is translated as CSVTRDRVVDYGYTF. Drawing the rest from reference TRBV29-1 and TRBJ1-2, the complete variable domain is SAVISQKPSRDICQRGTSLTIQCQVDSQVTMMFWYRQQPGQSLTLIATANQGSEATYESGFVIDKFPISRPNLTFSTLTVSNMSPEDSSIYLCSVTRDRVVDYGYTFGSGTRLTVV.

The gene calls are TRBV2 and TRBJ1-1; D is undetermined. Trimming left V 5 bases short and J 2 bases short, with 12 bases between. From germline, CDR1 is SNHLY and CDR2 FYNNEI. The CDR3 is 14 amino acids. The CDR3 nucleotides read TGTGCCAGCAGTCCATTTGACACAAACACTGAAGCTTTCTTT. Its protein product is CASSPFDTNTEAFF.